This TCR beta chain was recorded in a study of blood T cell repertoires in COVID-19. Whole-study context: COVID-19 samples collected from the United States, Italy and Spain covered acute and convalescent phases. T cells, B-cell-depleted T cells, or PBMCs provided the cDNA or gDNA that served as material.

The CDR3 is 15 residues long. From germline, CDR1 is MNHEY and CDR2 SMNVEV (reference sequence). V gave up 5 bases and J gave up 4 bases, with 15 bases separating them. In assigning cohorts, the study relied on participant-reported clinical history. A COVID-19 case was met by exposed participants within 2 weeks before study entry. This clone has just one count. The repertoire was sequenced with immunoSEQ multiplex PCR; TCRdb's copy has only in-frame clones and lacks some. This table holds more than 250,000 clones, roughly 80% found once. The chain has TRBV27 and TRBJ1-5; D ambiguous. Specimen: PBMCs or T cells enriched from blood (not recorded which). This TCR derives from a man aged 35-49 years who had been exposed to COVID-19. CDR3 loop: CASSALGRENQPQHF. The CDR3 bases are TGTGCCAGCAGTGCCCTAGGACGGGAAAATCAGCCCCAGCATTTT.